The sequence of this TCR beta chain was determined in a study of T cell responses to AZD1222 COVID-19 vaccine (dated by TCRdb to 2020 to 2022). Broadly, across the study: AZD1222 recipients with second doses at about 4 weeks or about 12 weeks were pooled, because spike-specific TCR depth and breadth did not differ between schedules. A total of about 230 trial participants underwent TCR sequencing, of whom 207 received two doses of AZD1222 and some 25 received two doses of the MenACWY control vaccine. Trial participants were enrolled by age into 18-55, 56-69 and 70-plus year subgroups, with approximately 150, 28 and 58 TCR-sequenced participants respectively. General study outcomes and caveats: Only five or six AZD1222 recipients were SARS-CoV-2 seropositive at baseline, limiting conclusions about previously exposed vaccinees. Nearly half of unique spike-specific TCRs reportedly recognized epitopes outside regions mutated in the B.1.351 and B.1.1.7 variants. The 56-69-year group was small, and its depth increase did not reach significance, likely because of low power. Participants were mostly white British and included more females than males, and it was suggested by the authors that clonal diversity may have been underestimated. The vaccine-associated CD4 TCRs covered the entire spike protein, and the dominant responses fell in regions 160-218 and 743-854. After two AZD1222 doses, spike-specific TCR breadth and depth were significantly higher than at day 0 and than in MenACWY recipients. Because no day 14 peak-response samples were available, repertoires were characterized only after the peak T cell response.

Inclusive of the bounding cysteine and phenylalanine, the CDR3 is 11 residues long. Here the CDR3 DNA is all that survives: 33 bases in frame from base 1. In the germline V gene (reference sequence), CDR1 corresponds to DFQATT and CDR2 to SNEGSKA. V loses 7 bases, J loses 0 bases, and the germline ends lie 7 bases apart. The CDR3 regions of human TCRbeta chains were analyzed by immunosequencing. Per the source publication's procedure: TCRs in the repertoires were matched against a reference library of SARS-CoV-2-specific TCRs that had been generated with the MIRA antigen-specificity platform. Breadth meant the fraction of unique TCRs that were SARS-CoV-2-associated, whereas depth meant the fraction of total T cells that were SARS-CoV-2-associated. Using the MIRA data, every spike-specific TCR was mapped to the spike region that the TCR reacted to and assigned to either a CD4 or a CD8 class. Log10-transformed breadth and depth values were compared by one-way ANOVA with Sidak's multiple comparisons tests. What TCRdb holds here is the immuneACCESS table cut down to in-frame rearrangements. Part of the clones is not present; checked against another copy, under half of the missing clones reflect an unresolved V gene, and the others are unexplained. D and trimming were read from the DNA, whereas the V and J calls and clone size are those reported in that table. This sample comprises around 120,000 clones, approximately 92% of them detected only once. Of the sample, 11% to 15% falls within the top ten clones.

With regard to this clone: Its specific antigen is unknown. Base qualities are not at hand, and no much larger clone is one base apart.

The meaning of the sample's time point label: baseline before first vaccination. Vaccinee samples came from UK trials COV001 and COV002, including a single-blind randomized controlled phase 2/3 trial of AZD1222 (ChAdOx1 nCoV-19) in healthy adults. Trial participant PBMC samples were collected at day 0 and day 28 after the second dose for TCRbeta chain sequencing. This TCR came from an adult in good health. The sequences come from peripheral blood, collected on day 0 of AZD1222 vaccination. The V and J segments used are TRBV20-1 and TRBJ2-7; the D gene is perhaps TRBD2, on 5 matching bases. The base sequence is TGCAGTGGAGGGTCCTCCTACGAGCAGTACTTC. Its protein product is CSGGSSYEQYF.